This entry concerns a single T cell receptor (beta chain). This sample stems from a study of blood T cell repertoires in COVID-19. On the study more broadly: There were acute and convalescent COVID-19 samples, and they came from the United States, Italy and Spain. In each case, the material was cDNA or gDNA derived from T cells, B-cell-depleted T cells, or PBMCs.

Produced via immunoSEQ multiplex PCR; TCRdb's table is partial and in-frame only. The table includes 90,000 to 100,000 clones, 82% detected once. The CDR3 contains 13 residues. Trimming stripped 6 bases from V and 4 bases from J, with 9 bases between. The source is a man aged 70-80 years with active or convalescent COVID-19. The sequenced sample consisted of peripheral blood. The chain joins TRBV12-3 or TRBV12-4 to TRBJ2-2; D might be TRBD2 (6 bases). The CDR3 protein is CASRRAGTGELFF. The CDR3 coding sequence is TGTGCCAGCAGACGAGCGGGCACCGGGGAGCTGTTTTTT.